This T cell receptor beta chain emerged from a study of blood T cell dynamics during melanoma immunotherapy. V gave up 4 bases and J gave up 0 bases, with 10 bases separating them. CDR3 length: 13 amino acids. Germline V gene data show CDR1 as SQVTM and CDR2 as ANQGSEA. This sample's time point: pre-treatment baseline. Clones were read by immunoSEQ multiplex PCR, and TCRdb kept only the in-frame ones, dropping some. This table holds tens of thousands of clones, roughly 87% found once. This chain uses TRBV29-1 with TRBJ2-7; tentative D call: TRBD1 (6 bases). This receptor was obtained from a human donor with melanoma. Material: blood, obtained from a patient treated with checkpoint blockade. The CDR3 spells CSVGTGSSYEQYF. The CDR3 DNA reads TGCAGCGTTGGAACAGGGAGCTCCTACGAGCAGTACTTC.